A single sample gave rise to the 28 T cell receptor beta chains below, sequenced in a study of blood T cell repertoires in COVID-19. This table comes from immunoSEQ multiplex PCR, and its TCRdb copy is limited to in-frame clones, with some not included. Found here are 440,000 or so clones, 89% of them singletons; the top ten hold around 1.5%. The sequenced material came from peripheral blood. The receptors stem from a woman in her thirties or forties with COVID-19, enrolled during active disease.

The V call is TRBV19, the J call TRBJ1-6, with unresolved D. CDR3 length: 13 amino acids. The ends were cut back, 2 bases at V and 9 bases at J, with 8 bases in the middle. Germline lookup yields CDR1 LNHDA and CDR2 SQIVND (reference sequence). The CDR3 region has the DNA TGTGCCAGTAGTATATCCGGTGGTTCACCCCTCCACTTT. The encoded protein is CASSISGGSPLHF.

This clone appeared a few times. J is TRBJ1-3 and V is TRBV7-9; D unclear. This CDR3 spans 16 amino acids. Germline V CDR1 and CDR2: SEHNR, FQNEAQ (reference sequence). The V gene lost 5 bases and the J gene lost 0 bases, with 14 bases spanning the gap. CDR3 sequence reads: CASSPYRLRSGNTIYF. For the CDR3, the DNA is TGTGCCAGCAGCCCCTACCGACTCCGCTCTGGAAACACCATATATTTT.

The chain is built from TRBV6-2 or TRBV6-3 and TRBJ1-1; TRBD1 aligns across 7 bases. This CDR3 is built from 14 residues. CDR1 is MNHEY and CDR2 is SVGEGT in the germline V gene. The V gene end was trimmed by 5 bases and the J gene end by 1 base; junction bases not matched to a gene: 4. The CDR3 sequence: CASSRTGSNTEAFF. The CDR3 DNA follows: TGTGCCAGCAGTCGGACAGGCTCGAACACTGAAGCTTTCTTT.

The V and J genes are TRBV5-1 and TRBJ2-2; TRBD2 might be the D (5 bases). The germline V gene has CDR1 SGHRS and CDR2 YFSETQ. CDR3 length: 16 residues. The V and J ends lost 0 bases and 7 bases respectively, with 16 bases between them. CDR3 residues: CASSLAEGQWVGELFF. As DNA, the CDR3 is TGCGCCAGCAGCTTGGCCGAGGGCCAATGGGTCGGGGAGCTGTTTTTT.

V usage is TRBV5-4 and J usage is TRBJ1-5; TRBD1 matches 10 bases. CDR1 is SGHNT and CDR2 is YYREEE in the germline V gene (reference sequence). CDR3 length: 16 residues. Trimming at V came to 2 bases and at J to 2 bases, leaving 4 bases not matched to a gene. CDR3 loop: CASSFGDRGGNQPQHF. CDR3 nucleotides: TGTGCCAGCAGCTTCGGGGACAGGGGTGGCAATCAGCCCCAGCATTTT.

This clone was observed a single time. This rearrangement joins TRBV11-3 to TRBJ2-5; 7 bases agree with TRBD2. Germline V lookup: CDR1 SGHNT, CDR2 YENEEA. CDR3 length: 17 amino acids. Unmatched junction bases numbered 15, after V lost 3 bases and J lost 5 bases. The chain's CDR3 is CASSLGGWGIQGETQYF. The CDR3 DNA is TGTGCCAGCAGCTTGGGGGGGTGGGGCATCCAAGGCGAGACCCAGTACTTC. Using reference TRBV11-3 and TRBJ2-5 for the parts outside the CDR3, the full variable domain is EAGVVQSPRYKIIEKKQPVAFWCNPISGHNTLYWYLQNLGQGPELLIRYENEEAVDDSQLPKDRFSAERLKGVDSTLKIQPAELGDSAVYLCASSLGGWGIQGETQYFGPGTRLLVL.

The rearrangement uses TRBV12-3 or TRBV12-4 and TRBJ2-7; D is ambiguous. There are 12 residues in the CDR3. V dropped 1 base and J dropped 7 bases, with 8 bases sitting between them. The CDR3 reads CASSLGSREQYF. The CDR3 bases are TGTGCCAGCAGTTTAGGTTCGAGGGAGCAGTACTTC.

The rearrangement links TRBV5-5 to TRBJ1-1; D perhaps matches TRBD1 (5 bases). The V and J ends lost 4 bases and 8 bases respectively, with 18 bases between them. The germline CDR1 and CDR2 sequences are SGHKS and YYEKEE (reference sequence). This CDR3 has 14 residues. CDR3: CASSHRPGSEEAFF. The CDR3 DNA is TGTGCCAGCAGCCACCGCCCAGGGTCTGAGGAAGCTTTCTTT.

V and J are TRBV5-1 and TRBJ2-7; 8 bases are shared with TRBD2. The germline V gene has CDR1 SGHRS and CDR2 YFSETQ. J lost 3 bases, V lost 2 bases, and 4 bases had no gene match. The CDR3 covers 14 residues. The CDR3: CASSLTSGHYEQYF. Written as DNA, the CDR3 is TGCGCCAGCAGCTTAACTAGCGGCCACTACGAGCAGTACTTC.

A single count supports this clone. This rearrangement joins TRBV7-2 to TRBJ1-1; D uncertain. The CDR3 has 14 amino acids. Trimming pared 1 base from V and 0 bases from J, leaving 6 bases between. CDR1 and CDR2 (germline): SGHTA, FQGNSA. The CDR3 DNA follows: TGTGCCAGCAGCTTAGTTAACATGAACACTGAAGCTTTCTTT. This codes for CASSLVNMNTEAFF.

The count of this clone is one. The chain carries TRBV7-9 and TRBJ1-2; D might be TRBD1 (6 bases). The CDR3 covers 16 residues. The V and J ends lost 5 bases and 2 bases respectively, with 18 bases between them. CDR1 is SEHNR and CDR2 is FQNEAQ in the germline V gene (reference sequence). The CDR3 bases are TGTGCCAGCAGCCAGGCTTTAACAGGGTTCAACTATGGCTACACCTTC. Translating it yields CASSQALTGFNYGYTF.

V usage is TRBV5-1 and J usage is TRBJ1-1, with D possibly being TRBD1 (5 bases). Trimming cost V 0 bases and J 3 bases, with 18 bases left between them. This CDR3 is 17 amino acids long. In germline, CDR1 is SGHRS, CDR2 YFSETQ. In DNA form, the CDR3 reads TGCGCCAGCAGCTTGGGGTCTTCCGGGACTCGATACACTGAAGCTTTCTTT. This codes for CASSLGSSGTRYTEAFF.

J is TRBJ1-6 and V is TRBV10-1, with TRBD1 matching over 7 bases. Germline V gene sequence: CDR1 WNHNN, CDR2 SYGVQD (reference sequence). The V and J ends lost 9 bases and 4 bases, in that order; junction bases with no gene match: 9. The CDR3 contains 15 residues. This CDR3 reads CARMTTGIYNSPLHF. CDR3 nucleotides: TGCGCCAGGATGACGACAGGGATATATAATTCACCCCTCCACTTT.

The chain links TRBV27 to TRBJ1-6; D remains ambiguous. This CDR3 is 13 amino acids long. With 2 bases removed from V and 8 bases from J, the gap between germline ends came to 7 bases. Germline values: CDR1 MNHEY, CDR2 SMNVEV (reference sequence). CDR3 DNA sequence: TGTGCCAGCAGTTTAACGAGGGATTCACCCCTCCACTTT. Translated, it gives CASSLTRDSPLHF.

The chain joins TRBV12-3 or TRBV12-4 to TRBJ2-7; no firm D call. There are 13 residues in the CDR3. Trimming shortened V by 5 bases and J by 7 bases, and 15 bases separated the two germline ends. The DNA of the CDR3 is TGTGCCAGCAGTGTTTTATATAACGGGGAGCAGTACTTC. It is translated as CASSVLYNGEQYF.

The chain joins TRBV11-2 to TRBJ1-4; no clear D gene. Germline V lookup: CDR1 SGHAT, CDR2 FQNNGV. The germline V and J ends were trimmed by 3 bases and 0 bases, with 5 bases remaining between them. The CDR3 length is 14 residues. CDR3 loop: CASSLSTTNEKLFF. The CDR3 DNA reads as TGTGCCAGCAGCTTGTCTACAACTAATGAAAAACTGTTTTTT.

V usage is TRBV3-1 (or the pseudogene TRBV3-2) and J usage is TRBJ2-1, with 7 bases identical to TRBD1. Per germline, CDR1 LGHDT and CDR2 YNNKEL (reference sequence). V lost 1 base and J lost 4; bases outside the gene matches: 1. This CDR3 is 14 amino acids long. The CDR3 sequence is CASSQGQGYNEQFF. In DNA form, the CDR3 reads TGTGCCAGCAGCCAAGGACAGGGATACAATGAGCAGTTCTTC.

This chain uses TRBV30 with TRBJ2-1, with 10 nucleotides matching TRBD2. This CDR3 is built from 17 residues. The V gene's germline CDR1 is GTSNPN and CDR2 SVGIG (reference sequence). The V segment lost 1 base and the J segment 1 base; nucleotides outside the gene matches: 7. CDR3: CAWSGETSGPSYNEQFF. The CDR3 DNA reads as TGTGCCTGGAGTGGAGAGACTAGCGGGCCATCCTACAATGAGCAGTTCTTC.

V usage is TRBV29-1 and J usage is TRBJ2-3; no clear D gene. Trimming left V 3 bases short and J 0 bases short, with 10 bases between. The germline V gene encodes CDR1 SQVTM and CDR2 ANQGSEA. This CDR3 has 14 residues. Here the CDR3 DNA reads TGCAGCGTTGATACTGTATCTAGCACAGATACGCAGTATTTT. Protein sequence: CSVDTVSSTDTQYF.

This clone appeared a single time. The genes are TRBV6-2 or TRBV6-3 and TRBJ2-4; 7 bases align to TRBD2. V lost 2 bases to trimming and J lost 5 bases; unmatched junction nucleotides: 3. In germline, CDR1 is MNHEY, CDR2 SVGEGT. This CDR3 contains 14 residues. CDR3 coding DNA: TGTGCCAGCAGTTACGGGGGGGTCCAAAACATTCAGTACTTC. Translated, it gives CASSYGGVQNIQYF.

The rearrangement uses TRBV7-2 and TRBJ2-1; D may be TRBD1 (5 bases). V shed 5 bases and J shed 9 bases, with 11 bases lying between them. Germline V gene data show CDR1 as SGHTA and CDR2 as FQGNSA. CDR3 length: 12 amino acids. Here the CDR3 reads CASSPDRGEQFF. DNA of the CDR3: TGTGCCAGCAGCCCAGATAGGGGTGAGCAGTTCTTC.

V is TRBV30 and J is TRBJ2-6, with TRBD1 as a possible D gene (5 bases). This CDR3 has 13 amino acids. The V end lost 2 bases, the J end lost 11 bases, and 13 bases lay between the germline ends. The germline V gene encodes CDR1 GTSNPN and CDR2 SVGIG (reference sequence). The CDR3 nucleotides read TGTGCCTGGAGTTACCAGGGCCCAGACGTCCTGACTTTC. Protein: CAWSYQGPDVLTF.

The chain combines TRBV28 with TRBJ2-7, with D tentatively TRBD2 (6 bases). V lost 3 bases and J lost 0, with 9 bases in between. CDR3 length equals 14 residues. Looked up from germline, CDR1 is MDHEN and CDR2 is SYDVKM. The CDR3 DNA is TGTGCCAGCAGTTTCGCGGACTACTCCTACGAGCAGTACTTC. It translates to CASSFADYSYEQYF.

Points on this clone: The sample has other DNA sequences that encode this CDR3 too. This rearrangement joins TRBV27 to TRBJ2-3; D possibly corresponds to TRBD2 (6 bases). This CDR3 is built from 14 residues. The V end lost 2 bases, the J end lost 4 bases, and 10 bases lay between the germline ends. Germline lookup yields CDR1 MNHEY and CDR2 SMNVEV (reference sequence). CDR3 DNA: TGTGCCAGCAGTTTAGGATTAGCGGCAGATACGCAGTATTTT. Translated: CASSLGLAADTQYF.

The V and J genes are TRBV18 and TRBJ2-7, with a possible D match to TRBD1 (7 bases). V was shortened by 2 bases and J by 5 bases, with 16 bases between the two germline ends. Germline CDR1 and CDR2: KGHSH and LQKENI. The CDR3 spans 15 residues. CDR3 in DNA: TGTGCCAGCTCACCATGGACAGGAGGGGGCGACGAGCAGTACTTC. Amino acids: CASSPWTGGGDEQYF.

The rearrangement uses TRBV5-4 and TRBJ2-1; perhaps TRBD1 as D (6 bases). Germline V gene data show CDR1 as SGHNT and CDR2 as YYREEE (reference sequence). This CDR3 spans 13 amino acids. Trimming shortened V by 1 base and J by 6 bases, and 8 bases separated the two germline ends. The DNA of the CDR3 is TGTGCCAGCAGCTTGCCCAGGGGCAATGAGCAGTTCTTC. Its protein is CASSLPRGNEQFF.

CDR3 protein: CASSLGRYNEQFF. The CDR3 nucleotides are TGTGCCAGCAGCCTGGGCAGATACAATGAGCAGTTCTTC. The V and J genes are TRBV14 and TRBJ2-1; D remains ambiguous. This CDR3 has 13 amino acids. The V end lost 4 bases, the J end lost 4 bases, and 8 bases lay between the germline ends. CDR1 is SGHDN, CDR2 FVKESK, per germline.

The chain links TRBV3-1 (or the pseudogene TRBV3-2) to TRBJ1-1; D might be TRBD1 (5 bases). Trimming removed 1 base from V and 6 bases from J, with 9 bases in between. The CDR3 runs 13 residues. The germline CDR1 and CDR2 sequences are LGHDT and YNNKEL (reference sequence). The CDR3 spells CASSQGRGAEAFF. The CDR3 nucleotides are TGTGCCAGCAGCCAAGGGAGGGGCGCTGAAGCTTTCTTT.